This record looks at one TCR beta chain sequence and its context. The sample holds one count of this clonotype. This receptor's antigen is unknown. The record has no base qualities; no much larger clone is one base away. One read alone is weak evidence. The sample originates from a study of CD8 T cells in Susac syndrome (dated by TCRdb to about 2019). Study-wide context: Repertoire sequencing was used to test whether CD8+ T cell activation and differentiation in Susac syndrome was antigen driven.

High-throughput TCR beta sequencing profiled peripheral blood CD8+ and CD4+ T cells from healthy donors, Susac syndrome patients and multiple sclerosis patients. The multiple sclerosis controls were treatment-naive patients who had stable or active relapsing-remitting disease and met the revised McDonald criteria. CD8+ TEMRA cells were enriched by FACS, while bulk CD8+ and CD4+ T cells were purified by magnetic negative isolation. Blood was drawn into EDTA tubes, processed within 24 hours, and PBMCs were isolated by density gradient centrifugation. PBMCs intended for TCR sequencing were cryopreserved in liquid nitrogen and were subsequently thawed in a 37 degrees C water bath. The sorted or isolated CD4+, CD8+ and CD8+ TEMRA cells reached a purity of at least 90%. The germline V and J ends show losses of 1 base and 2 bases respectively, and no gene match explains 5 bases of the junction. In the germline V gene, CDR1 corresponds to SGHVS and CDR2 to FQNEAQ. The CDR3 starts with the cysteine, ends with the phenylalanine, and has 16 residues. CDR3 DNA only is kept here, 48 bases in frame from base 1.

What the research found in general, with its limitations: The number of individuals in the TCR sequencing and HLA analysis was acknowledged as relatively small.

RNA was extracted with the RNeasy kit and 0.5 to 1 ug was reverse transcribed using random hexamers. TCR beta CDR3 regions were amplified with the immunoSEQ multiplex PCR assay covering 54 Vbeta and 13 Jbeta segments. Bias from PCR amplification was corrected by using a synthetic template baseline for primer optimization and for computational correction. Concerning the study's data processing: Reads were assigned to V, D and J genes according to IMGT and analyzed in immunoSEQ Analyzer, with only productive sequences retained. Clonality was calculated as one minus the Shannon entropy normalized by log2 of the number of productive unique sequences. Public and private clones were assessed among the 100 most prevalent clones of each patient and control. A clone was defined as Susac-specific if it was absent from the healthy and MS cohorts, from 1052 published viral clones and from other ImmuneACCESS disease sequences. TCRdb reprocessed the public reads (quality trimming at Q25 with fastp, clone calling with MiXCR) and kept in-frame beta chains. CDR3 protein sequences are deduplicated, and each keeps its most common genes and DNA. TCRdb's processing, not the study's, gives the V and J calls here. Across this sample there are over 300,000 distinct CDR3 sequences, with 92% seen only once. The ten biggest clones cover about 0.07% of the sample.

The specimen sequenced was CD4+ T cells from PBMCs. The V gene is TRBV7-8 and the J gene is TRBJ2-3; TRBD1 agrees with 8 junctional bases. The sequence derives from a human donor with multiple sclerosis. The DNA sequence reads TGTGCCAGCAGCTTAGGGCCGGGACAGGACACAGATACGCAGTATTTT. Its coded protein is CASSLGPGQDTDTQYF.